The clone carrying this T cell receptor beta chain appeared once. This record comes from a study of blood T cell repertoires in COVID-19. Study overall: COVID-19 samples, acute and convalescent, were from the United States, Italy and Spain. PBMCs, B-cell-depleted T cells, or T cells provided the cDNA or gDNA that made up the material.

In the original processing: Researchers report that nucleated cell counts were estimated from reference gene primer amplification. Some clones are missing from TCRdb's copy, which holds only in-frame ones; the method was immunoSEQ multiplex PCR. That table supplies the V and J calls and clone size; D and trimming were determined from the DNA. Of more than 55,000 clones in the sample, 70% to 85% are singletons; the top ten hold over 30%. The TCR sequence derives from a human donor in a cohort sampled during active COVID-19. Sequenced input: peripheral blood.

CDR3 bases: TGTGCCAGCAGCGCCGGACTAGCGGGAAATGAGCAGTTCTTC. This encodes CASSAGLAGNEQFF. The V gene is TRBV9, the J gene TRBJ2-1; 12 bases map to TRBD2. The trim removed 3 bases at V and 7 bases at J, leaving 2 bases unmatched. The germline V gene has CDR1 SGDLS and CDR2 YYNGEE. CDR3 length: 14 amino acids.